The 7 T cell receptor beta chains presented below share a single source sample, sequenced in a study of cytomegalovirus exposure and HLA in healthy donors. The PCR made use of 60 Vbeta and 13 Jbeta primers. Generated by immunoSEQ multiplex PCR, the TCRdb table keeps only in-frame clones and is missing some. This sample's clone table lists more than 100,000 clones. The sample taken for sequencing was PBMCs. The receptor set was obtained from a man aged 18-30 years in good health and CMV-seronegative.

This sequence joins TRBV6-5 and TRBJ2-2, with a weak D call TRBD1 (5 bases). The CDR3 runs to 13 residues. Germline loops: CDR1 MNHEY, CDR2 SVGAGI. Trimming took off 6 bases at V and 5 bases at J, with 10 bases between the two ends. The CDR3 region has the DNA TGTGCCAGCAGCCCGACAGTGACCGGGGAGCTGTTTTTT. Translated, it gives CASSPTVTGELFF.

The V and J genes are TRBV12-5 and TRBJ1-1; 7 bases are a match to TRBD1. This CDR3 has 16 residues. Per germline, CDR1 LGHNT and CDR2 FRNRAP. V shed 5 bases and J 0 bases; nucleotides not matched to a gene: 9. CDR3 nucleotides: TGTGCTAGTGGTCAAGGACAGGTTTTAATGAACACTGAAGCTTTCTTT. Its protein is CASGQGQVLMNTEAFF.

The chain is built from TRBV5-1 and TRBJ2-7; TRBD1 is a possible D gene (5 bases). In germline, CDR1 is SGHRS, CDR2 YFSETQ. The V and J ends lost 0 bases and 3 bases respectively, with 10 bases between them. CDR3 size: 14 residues. CDR3 amino acids: CASSLADSNYEQYF. The DNA for the CDR3 is TGCGCCAGCAGCTTGGCCGACAGCAACTACGAGCAGTACTTC.

V and J are TRBV7-9 and TRBJ2-1; 8 nucleotides align to TRBD2. CDR3 length: 12 amino acids. Germline V CDR1 and CDR2: SEHNR, FQNEAQ (reference sequence). V shed 5 bases and J 7 bases; nucleotides not matched to a gene: 1. CDR3 amino acids: CASSPGGNEQFF. The CDR3, as DNA: TGTGCCAGCAGCCCGGGGGGGAATGAGCAGTTCTTC.

J is TRBJ2-7 and V is TRBV13; TRBD2 matches 11 bases. The V gene end was trimmed by 5 bases and the J gene end by 5 bases; junction bases not matched to a gene: 5. This CDR3 has 14 amino acids. The germline V gene has CDR1 PRHDT and CDR2 FYEKMQ (reference sequence). CDR3 sequence reads: CASSPALAGDEQYF. Here the CDR3 DNA reads TGTGCCAGCAGCCCCGCACTAGCGGGAGACGAGCAGTACTTC.

The rearrangement joins TRBV5-4 to TRBJ2-7; TRBD2 agrees at 10 bases. The ends lost 3 bases at V and 6 bases at J; junction bases unmatched: 9. CDR1 SGHNT and CDR2 YYREEE come from the germline V gene (reference sequence). This CDR3 contains 15 residues. The CDR3 DNA reads as TGTGCCAGCAGCTCGCCTAGCGGGAGTAATAGCGAGCAGTACTTC. This gives the protein CASSSPSGSNSEQYF.

This chain uses TRBV27 with TRBJ2-7; a possible D gene is TRBD1 (6 bases). Looked up from germline, CDR1 is MNHEY and CDR2 is SMNVEV (reference sequence). V was pared by 3 bases and J by 2 bases, with 8 bases between. The CDR3 covers 13 residues. In DNA, the CDR3 is TGTGCCAGCAGTTTTACAGGGACCTACGAGCAGTACTTC. It yields the protein CASSFTGTYEQYF.